This T cell receptor (beta chain) was identified in a study of T cell responses to AZD1222 COVID-19 vaccine. General study points: Elevations in Spike-specific TCR breadth and depth followed administration of two AZD1222 doses. Distributed over spike, vaccine-associated CD4 TCRs predominated at 160-218 and 743-854. Every sample of the repertoires postdated the peak T cell response.

CDR1 SGHVS and CDR2 FNYEAQ come from the germline V gene. The CDR3 is 15 residues long. Trimming shortened V by 10 bases and J by 9 bases, and 27 bases separated the two germline ends. Comments on this clone: Its antigen remains unidentified.

Measured with immunoSEQ multiplex PCR; TCRdb has only the in-frame clones, and not every one. The repertoire holds approximately 82,000 clones, with about 93% as singletons. The V and J genes are TRBV7-6 and TRBJ2-5, with D uncertain. The origin of this receptor is an adult who received the AZD1222 COVID-19 vaccine. The input for sequencing was peripheral blood, taken 28 days after the second AZD1222 dose. The CDR3 coding sequence is TGTGCCACCTCCCGGACCCCCGTGCGCGGACGGCCCCAGTACTTC. It is translated as CATSRTPVRGRPQYF.